The 15 T cell receptor beta chains below all came from one sample that was sequenced in a study of T cell responses to AZD1222 COVID-19 vaccine. Sequenced by immunoSEQ multiplex PCR; TCRdb stores in-frame clones only, minus some. The sample contains 150,000 to 200,000 clones, approximately 92% of which appear only once. The input for sequencing was peripheral blood, taken on day 0 of AZD1222 vaccination. These receptors all come from an adult in good health.

V gene TRBV5-1 combines with J gene TRBJ1-1, with 12 bases that match TRBD1. The germline V gene has CDR1 SGHRS and CDR2 YFSETQ. The CDR3 contains 21 residues. Unmatched junction bases numbered 16, after V lost 1 base and J lost 0 bases. CDR3 nucleotides: TGCGCCAGCAGCTTGAGGGTTTGGGACAGGGGGCGCCAGGTAATGAACACTGAAGCTTTCTTT. It yields the protein CASSLRVWDRGRQVMNTEAFF.

The V and J genes are TRBV7-8 and TRBJ2-7, with D perhaps matching TRBD1 (5 bases). The germline gives CDR1 SGHVS, CDR2 FQNEAQ. The CDR3 has 14 residues. V lost 3 bases to trimming and J lost 2 bases, with 11 bases between them. DNA for the CDR3: TGTGCCAGCAGCTTCAGGGTAGGGGCCTACGAGCAGTACTTC. It encodes CASSFRVGAYEQYF.

CDR3 sequence: CAIRAGTGGDTQYF. CDR3 in DNA: TGTGCCATCAGGGCGGGGACAGGTGGAGATACGCAGTATTTT. The V call is TRBV10-3, the J call TRBJ2-3, with TRBD1 matching 8 bases. Looked up from germline, CDR1 is ENHRY and CDR2 is SYGVKD. There are 14 residues in the CDR3. V was pared by 6 bases and J by 5 bases, with 7 bases of the junction left unmatched.

The chain joins TRBV3-1 (or the pseudogene TRBV3-2) to TRBJ2-1; perhaps TRBD2 as D (7 bases). Germline CDR1 is LGHDT and CDR2 is YNNKEL (reference sequence). The V end lost 8 bases, the J end lost 6 bases, and 14 bases lay between the germline ends. The CDR3 contains 13 residues. The CDR3 coding sequence is TGTGCCAGCTCGGGGGGCTGGGGCAATGAGCAGTTCTTC. Protein: CASSGGWGNEQFF.

As concerns this clone: One junction end disagrees with the germline gene, perhaps due to a read error. The CDR3 DNA reads as TGTGCCAGCGCGGGGGAAGGGACCTCCGACGAGCAGTACTTC. It translates to CASAGEGTSDEQYF. The chain joins TRBV9 to TRBJ2-7, with TRBD2 matching 7 bases. Per the germline V gene, CDR1 is SGDLS and CDR2 is YYNGEE. There are 14 residues in the CDR3.

The chain employs TRBV6-6 and TRBJ1-2, with 8 bases fitting TRBD1. The CDR3 is 14 amino acids. J gave up 3 bases and V 7 bases, and 7 bases lay outside the gene matches. CDR1 is MNHNY and CDR2 is SVGAGI in the germline V gene (reference sequence). CDR3 loop: CASTSTTGDYGYTF. CDR3 in DNA: TGTGCCAGCACTTCCACGACAGGGGACTATGGCTACACCTTC.

This sequence joins TRBV2 and TRBJ2-1; D gene unclear. The CDR3 has 14 residues. V lost 8 bases and J lost 4, with 15 bases in between. Germline V gives CDR1 SNHLY, CDR2 FYNNEI. CDR3 protein: CASRDPRVYNEQFF. The CDR3 bases are TGTGCCAGCCGAGACCCCCGGGTTTACAATGAGCAGTTCTTC.

The DNA of the CDR3 is TGTGCCTGGAGTGTCCAGGGGCCCTATGGCTACACCTTC. It specifies CAWSVQGPYGYTF. The J gene is TRBJ1-2, the V gene TRBV30; D perhaps matches TRBD1 (6 bases). CDR1 is GTSNPN and CDR2 is SVGIG in the germline V gene (reference sequence). The CDR3 sequence is 13 residues long. Trimming cost V 0 bases and J 4 bases, with 9 bases left between them. The complete variable domain, with remaining parts taken from reference TRBV30 and TRBJ1-2, reads SQTIHQWPATLVQPVGSPLSLECTVEGTSNPNLYWYRQAAGRGLQLLFYSVGIGQISSEVPQNLSASRPQDRQFILSSKKLLLSDSGFYLCAWSVQGPYGYTFGSGTRLTVV.

This clone was found once. This chain links TRBV19 with TRBJ2-3, with 9 bases identical to TRBD1. The CDR3 consists of 15 residues. Trimming removed 5 bases from V and 2 bases from J; junction bases left unmatched: 5. Per germline, CDR1 LNHDA and CDR2 SQIVND (reference sequence). The DNA of the CDR3 is TGTGCCAGTAGTGGCCGACAGGGGGACACAGATACGCAGTATTTT. Its translation: CASSGRQGDTDTQYF. Using reference TRBV19 and TRBJ2-3 for the parts outside the CDR3, the full variable domain is DGGITQSPKYLFRKEGQNVTLSCEQNLNHDAMYWYRQDPGQGLRLIYYSQIVNDFQKGDIAEGYSVSREKKESFPLTVTSAQKNPTAFYLCASSGRQGDTDTQYFGPGTRLTVL.

Turning to this clone: Different DNA sequences within this sample yield the same CDR3. The chain links TRBV5-1 to TRBJ2-7; D call uncertain. CDR1 and CDR2 (germline): SGHRS, YFSETQ. The CDR3 has 12 amino acids. Between the trimmed V and J ends, which lost 0 bases and 4 bases, there was a span of 5 bases. CDR3 bases: TGCGCCAGCAGCTTGGGAGGATACGAGCAGTACTTC. Protein product: CASSLGGYEQYF. The entire variable domain, with the rest obtained from reference TRBV5-1 and TRBJ2-7, is as follows: KAGVTQTPRYLIKTRGQQVTLSCSPISGHRSVSWYQQTPGQGLQFLFEYFSETQRNKGNFPGRFSGRQFSNSRSEMNVSTLELGDSALYLCASSLGGYEQYFGPGTRLTVT.

The chain is built from TRBV7-7 and TRBJ2-5, with D hard to call. The V end was cut by 1 base, the J end by 6 bases, with 15 bases between. The CDR3 runs to 15 residues. CDR1 is SSHAT, CDR2 FNYEAQ, per germline (reference sequence). DNA for the CDR3: TGTGCCAGCAGCTTAGAGCCAGACGGTCGGAAGACCCAGTACTTC. It codes for CASSLEPDGRKTQYF.

The V gene is TRBV11-3, the J gene TRBJ1-5; possible D gene TRBD1, 6 bases. V was shortened by 5 bases and J by 7 bases, with 21 bases between the two germline ends. Germline-derived CDR1 and CDR2 are SGHNT and YENEEA. The CDR3 has 16 residues. Here the CDR3 DNA reads TGTGCCAGCAGCCTAACAGGGAGGGCGGAATACCAGCCCCAGCATTTT. Protein sequence: CASSLTGRAEYQPQHF.

The chain has TRBV29-1 and TRBJ1-3; the D is unclear. The ends were cut back, 6 bases at V and 3 bases at J, with 9 bases in the middle. The CDR3 loop spans 12 amino acids. Per the germline V gene, CDR1 is SQVTM and CDR2 is ANQGSEA. The CDR3 here is CSVGLSGNTIYF. In nucleotides, the CDR3 is TGCAGCGTGGGCCTTAGTGGAAACACCATATATTTT.

This chain connects TRBV9 to TRBJ2-2; D is perhaps TRBD2 (6 bases). Germline lookup yields CDR1 SGDLS and CDR2 YYNGEE. V was cut by 0 bases and J by 3 bases, with 15 bases left in between. The CDR3 loop spans 17 amino acids. The CDR3 DNA reads as TGTGCCAGCAGCGTAGCGGTCGGGGGTTCACACACCGGGGAGCTGTTTTTT. Translation: CASSVAVGGSHTGELFF.

The chain uses TRBV9 and TRBJ2-1, with 9 bases matching TRBD2. Per the germline V gene, CDR1 is SGDLS and CDR2 is YYNGEE. The CDR3 covers 16 residues. V shed 0 bases and J 0 bases; nucleotides not matched to a gene: 1. CDR3 loop: CASSVARGGSYNEQFF. For the CDR3, the DNA is TGTGCCAGCAGCGTAGCGCGGGGGGGCTCCTACAATGAGCAGTTCTTC.